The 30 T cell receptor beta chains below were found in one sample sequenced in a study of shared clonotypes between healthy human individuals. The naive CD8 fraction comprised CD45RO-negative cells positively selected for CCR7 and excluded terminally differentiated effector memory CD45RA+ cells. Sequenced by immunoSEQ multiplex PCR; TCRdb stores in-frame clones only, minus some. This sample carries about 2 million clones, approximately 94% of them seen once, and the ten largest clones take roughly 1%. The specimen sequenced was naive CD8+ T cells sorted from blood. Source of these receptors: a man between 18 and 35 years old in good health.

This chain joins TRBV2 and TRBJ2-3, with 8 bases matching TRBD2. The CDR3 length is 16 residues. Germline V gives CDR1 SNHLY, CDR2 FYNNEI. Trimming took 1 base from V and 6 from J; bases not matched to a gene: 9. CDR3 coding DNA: TGTGCCAGCAGTGAAGAAAGCGGGAGAAGTTGGGATACGCAGTATTTT. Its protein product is CASSEESGRSWDTQYF.

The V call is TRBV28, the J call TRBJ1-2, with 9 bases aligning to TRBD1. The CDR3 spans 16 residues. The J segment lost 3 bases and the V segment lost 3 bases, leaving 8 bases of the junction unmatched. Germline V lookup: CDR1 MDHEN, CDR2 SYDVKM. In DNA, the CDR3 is TGTGCCAGCAGTTTTGGGACAGGGAGTCTGCACTATGGCTACACCTTC. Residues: CASSFGTGSLHYGYTF.

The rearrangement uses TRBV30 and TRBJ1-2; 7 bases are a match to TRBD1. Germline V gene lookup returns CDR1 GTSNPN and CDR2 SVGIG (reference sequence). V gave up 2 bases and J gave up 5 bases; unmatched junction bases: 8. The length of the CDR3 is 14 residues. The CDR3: CAWSSSTGVYGYTF. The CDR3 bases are TGTGCCTGGAGTTCTTCTACAGGGGTGTATGGCTACACCTTC.

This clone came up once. CDR3 sequence: CAWNIDSPNTEAFF. In DNA, the CDR3 is TGTGCCTGGAATATTGACAGCCCGAACACTGAAGCTTTCTTT. The genes are TRBV30 and TRBJ1-1; tentatively, D is TRBD1 (5 bases). Germline assignment: CDR1 GTSNPN and CDR2 SVGIG (reference sequence). V lost 4 bases, J lost 1 base, and 13 bases lay in between. CDR3 size: 14 residues.

CDR3 sequence (DNA): TGTGCCAGCAGCCCCGGGGTAGCGGGACACAATGAGCAGTTCTTC. This sequence encodes CASSPGVAGHNEQFF. The rearrangement joins TRBV7-9 to TRBJ2-1; the match to TRBD2 covers 8 bases. Germline trimming cut 5 bases from V and 5 bases from J; bases unmatched to any gene: 8. CDR1 is SEHNR and CDR2 is FQNEAQ in the germline V gene (reference sequence). The CDR3 contains 15 residues.

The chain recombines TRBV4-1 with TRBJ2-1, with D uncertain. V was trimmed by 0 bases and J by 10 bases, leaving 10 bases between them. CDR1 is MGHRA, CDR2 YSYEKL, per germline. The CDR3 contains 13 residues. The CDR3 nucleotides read TGCGCCAGCAGCCAAGATCAAGGCAGGGAGCAGTTCTTC. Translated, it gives CASSQDQGREQFF.

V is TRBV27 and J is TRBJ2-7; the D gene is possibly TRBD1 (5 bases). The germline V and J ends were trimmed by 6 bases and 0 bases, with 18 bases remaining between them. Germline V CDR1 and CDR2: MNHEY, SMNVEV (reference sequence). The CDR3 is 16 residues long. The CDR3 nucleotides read TGTGCCAGCAGACCGGGTGGGGCCCCCAGCTCCTACGAGCAGTACTTC. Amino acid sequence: CASRPGGAPSSYEQYF.

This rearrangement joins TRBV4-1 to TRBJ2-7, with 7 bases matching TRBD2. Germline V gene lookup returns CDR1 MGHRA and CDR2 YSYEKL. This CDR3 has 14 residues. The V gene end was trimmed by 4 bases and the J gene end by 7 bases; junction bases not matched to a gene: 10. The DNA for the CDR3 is TGCGCCAGCAGCCCACTGGCGGGAGTCGGGGAGCAGTACTTC. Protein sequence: CASSPLAGVGEQYF.

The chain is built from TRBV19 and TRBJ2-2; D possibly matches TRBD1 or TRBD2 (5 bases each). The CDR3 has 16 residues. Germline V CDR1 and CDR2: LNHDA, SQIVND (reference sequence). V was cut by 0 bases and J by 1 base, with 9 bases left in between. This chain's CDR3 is CASSIDGGLNTGELFF. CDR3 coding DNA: TGTGCCAGTAGTATAGATGGGGGTCTGAACACCGGGGAGCTGTTTTTT.

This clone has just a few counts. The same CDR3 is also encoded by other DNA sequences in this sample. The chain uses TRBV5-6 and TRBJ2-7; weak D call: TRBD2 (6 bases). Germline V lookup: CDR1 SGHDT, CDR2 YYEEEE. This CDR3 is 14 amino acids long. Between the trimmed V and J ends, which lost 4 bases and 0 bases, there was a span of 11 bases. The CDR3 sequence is CASSGGTGSYEQYF. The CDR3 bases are TGTGCCAGCAGCGGAGGGACTGGCTCCTACGAGCAGTACTTC.

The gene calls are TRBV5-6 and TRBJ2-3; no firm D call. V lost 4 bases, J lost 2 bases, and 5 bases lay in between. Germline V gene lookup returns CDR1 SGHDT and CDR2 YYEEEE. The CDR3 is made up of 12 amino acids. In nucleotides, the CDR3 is TGTGCCAGCAGCGCGGACACAGATACGCAGTATTTT. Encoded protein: CASSADTDTQYF.

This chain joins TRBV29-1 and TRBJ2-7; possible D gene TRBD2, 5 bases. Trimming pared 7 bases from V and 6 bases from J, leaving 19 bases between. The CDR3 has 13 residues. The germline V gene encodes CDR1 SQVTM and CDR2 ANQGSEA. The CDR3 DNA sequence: TGCAGCGCACGGGAAGGTTCAACCAGCGAGCAGTACTTC. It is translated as CSAREGSTSEQYF.

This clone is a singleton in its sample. CDR3 in DNA: TGTGCCAGCAGCCGAGCGGGGGAAACCTACGAGCAGTACTTC. It encodes CASSRAGETYEQYF. The rearrangement links TRBV11-2 to TRBJ2-7, with TRBD2 matching over 8 bases. Germline V lookup: CDR1 SGHAT, CDR2 FQNNGV. With 5 bases clipped from V and 2 bases from J, the junction kept 5 bases outside the gene matches. The CDR3 extends over 14 amino acids.

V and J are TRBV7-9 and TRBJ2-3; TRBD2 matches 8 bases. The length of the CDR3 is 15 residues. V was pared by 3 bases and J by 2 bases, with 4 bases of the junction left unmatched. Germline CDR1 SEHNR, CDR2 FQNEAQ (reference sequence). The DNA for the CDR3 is TGTGCCAGCAGCTTGATACTAGCGGTCACAGATACGCAGTATTTT. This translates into CASSLILAVTDTQYF.

The CDR3 is CASRYGWGGHEQYF. CDR3 nucleotide sequence: TGTGCCAGCCGTTACGGTTGGGGTGGCCACGAGCAGTACTTC. The chain combines TRBV28 with TRBJ2-7; no clear D gene. The CDR3 sequence is 14 residues long. The V gene's germline CDR1 is MDHEN and CDR2 SYDVKM. V was cut by 8 bases and J by 5 bases, with 19 bases left in between.

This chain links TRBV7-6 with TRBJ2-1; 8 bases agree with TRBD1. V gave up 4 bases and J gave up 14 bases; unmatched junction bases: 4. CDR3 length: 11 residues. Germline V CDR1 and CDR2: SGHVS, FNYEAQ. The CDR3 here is CASSSRGQEFF. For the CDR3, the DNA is TGTGCCAGCAGCTCCAGGGGGCAAGAGTTCTTC.

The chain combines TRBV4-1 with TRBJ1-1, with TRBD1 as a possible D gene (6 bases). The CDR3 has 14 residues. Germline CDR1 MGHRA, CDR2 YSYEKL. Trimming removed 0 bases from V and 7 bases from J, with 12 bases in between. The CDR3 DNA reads TGCGCCAGCAGCCAAGATCCAGGGGCGGGTGAAGCTTTCTTT. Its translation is CASSQDPGAGEAFF.

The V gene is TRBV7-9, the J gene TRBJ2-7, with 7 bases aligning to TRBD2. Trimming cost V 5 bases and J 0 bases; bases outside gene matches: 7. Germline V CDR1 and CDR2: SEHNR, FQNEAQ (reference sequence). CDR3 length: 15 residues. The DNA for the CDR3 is TGTGCCAGCAGCCCAAAGGGGAGGGGCTCCTACGAGCAGTACTTC. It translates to CASSPKGRGSYEQYF.

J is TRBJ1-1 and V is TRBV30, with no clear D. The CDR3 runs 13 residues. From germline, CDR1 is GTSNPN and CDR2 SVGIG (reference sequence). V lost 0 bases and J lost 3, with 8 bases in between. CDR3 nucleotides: TGTGCCTGGAGTGTACAACGGGACACTGAAGCTTTCTTT. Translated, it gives CAWSVQRDTEAFF.

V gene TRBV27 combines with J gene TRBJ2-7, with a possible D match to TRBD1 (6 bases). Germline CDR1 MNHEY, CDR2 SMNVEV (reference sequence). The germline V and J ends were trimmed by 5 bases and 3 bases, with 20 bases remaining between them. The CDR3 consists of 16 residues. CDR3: CASSPSSGTKSYEQYF. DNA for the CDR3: TGTGCCAGCAGTCCTTCCTCCGGGACAAAAAGCTACGAGCAGTACTTC.

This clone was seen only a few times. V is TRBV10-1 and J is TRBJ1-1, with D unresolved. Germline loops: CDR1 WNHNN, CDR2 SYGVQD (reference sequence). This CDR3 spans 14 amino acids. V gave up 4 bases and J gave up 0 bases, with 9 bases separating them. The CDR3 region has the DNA TGCGCCAGCAGTGGAAGTTACATGAACACTGAAGCTTTCTTT. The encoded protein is CASSGSYMNTEAFF.

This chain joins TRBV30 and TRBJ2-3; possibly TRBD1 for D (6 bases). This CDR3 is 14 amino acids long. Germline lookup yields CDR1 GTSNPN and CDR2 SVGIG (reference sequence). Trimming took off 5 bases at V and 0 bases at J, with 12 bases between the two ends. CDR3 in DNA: TGTGCCTGGGGGAAGGGGGTTAGCACAGATACGCAGTATTTT. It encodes CAWGKGVSTDTQYF.

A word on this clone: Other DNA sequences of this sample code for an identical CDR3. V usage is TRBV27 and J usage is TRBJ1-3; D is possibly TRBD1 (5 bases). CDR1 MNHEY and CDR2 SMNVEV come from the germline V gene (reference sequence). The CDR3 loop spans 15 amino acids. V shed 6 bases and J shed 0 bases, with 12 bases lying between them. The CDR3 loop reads CASSPRALSGNTIYF. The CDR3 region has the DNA TGTGCCAGCAGCCCCAGGGCCCTCTCTGGAAACACCATATATTTT.

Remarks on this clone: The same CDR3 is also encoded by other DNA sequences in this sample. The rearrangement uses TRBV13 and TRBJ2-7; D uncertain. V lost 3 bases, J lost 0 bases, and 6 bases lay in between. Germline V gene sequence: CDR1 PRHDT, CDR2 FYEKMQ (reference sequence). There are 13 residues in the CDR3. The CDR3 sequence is CASSLGDSYEQYF. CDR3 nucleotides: TGTGCCAGCAGCTTGGGCGACTCCTACGAGCAGTACTTC.

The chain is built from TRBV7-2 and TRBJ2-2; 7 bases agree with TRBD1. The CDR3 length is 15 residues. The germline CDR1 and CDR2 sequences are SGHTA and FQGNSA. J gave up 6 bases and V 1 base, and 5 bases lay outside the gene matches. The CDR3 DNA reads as TGTGCCAGCAGCTTAGGGACAGGTCCGCCCGGGGAGCTGTTTTTT. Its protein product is CASSLGTGPPGELFF. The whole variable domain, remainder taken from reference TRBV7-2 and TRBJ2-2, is GAGVSQSPSNKVTEKGKDVELRCDPISGHTALYWYRQSLGQGLEFLIYFQGNSAPDKSGLPSDRFSAERTGGSVSTLTIQRTQQEDSAVYLCASSLGTGPPGELFFGEGSRLTVL.

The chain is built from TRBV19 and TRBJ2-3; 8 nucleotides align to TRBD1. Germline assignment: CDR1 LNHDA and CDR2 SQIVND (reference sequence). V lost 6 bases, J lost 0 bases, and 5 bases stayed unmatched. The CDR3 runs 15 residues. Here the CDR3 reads CASSQGATSTDTQYF. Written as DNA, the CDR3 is TGTGCCAGTAGCCAGGGGGCAACTAGCACAGATACGCAGTATTTT.

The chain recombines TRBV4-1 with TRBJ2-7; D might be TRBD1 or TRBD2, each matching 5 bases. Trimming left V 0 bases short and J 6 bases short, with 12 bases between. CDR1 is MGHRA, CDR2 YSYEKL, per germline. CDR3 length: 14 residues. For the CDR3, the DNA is TGCGCCAGCAGCCAAGATCACGGGGCAAGCGAGCAGTACTTC. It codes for CASSQDHGASEQYF.

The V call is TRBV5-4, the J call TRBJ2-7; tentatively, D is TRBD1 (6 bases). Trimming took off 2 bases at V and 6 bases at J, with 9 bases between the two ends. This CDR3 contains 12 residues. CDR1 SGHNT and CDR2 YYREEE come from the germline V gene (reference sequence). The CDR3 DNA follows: TGTGCCAGCAGCTTAGGGGGTCGCGAGCAGTACTTC. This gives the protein CASSLGGREQYF.

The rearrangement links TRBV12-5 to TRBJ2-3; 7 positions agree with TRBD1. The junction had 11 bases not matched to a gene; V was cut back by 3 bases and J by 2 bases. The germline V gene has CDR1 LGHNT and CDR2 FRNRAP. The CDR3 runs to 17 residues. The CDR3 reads CASGFLPGQDFTDTQYF. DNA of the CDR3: TGTGCTAGTGGTTTTCTTCCTGGACAGGATTTCACAGATACGCAGTATTTT.

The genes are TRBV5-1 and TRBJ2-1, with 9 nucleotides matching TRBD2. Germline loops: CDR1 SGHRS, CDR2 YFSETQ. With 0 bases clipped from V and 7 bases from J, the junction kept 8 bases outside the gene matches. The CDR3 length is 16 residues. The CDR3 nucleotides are TGCGCCAGCAGCTTGGCCTTAGCGGGAGCTTCTAATGAGCAGTTCTTC. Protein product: CASSLALAGASNEQFF.